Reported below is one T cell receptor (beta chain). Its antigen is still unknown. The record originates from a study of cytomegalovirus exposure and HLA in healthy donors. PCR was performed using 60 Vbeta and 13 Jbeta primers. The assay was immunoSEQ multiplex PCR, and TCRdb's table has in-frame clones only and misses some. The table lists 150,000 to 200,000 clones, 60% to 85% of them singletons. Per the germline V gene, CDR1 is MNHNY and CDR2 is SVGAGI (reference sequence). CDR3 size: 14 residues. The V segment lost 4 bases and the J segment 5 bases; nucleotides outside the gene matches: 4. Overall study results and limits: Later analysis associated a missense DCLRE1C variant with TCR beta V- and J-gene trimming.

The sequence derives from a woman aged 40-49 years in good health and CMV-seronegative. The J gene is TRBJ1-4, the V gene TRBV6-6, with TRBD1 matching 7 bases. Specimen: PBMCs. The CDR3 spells CASSWGQSNEKLFF. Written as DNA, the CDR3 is TGTGCCAGCAGTTGGGGACAGTCGAATGAAAAACTGTTTTTT.